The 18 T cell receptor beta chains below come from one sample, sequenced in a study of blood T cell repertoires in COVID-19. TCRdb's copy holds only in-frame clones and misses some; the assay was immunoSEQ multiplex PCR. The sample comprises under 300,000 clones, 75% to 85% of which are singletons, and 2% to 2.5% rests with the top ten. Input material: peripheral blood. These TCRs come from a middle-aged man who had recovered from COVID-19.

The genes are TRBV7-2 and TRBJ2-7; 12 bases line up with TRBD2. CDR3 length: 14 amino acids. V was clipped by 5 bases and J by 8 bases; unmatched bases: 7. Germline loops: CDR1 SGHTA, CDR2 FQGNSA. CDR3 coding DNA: TGTGCCAGCAGCACCCTTGGGACTAGCGGGCAGCAGTACTTC. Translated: CASSTLGTSGQQYF.

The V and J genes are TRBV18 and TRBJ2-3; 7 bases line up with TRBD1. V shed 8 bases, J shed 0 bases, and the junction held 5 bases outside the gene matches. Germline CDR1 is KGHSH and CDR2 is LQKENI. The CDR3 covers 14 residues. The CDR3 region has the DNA TGTGCCAGCGCAGGGGGAGCAAGCACAGATACGCAGTATTTT. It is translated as CASAGGASTDTQYF. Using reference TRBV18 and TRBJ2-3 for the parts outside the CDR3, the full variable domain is NAGVMQNPRHLVRRRGQEARLRCSPMKGHSHVYWYRQLPEEGLKFMVYLQKENIIDESGMPKERFSAEFPKEGPSILRIQQVVRGDSAAYFCASAGGASTDTQYFGPGTRLTVL.

Here the CDR3 reads CASSEGSGSGKGNEQFF. Written as DNA, the CDR3 is TGTGCCAGCAGCGAGGGGTCCGGGAGCGGGAAAGGCAATGAGCAGTTCTTC. V is TRBV9 and J is TRBJ2-1; 7 bases match TRBD2. This CDR3 spans 17 amino acids. The V gene end was trimmed by 3 bases and the J gene end by 6 bases; junction bases not matched to a gene: 15. From germline, CDR1 is SGDLS and CDR2 YYNGEE.

CDR3 in DNA: TGTGCCATCAGTGAGCCCGGCGGGAGGGAAGGCGGGGAGCTGTTTTTT. Its translation is CAISEPGGREGGELFF. This chain uses TRBV10-3 with TRBJ2-2; 9 nucleotides agree with TRBD2. With V trimmed by 2 bases and J by 7 bases, 8 bases remained unmatched. From germline, CDR1 is ENHRY and CDR2 SYGVKD. The CDR3 extends over 16 amino acids.

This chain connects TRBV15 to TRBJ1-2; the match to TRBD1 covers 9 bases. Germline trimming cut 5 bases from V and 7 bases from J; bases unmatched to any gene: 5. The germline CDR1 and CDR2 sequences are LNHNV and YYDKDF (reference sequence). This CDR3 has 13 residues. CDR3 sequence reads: CATSVGTGFGYTF. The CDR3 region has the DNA TGTGCCACCAGCGTCGGGACAGGGTTTGGCTACACCTTC.

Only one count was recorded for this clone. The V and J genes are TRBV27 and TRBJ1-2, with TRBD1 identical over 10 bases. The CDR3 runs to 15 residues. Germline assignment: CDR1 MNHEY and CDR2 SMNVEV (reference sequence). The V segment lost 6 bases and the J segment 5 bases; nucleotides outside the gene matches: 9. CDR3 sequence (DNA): TGTGCCAGCAGAGGGGTAGGGACAGGGGAGTATGGCTACACCTTC. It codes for CASRGVGTGEYGYTF.

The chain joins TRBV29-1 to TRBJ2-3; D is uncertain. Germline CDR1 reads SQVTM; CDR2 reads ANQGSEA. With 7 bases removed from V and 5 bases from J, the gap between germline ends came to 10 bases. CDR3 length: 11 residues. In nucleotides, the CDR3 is TGCAGCGGAGGTCCGGGAGATACGCAGTATTTT. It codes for CSGGPGDTQYF.

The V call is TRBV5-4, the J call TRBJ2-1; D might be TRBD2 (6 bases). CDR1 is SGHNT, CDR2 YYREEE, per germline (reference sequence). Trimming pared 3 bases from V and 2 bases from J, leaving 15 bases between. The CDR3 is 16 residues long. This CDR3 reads CASSYEGLAPYNEQFF. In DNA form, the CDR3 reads TGTGCCAGCAGCTATGAAGGTCTAGCGCCCTACAATGAGCAGTTCTTC.

CDR3 region: CASSEQGAAYGYTF. CDR3 nucleotide sequence: TGTGCCAGCAGCGAACAGGGAGCGGCCTATGGCTACACCTTC. This rearrangement joins TRBV7-9 to TRBJ1-2, with D maybe TRBD1 (6 bases). The germline V gene encodes CDR1 SEHNR and CDR2 FQNEAQ (reference sequence). This CDR3 has 14 residues. V lost 5 bases, J lost 4 bases, and 14 bases lay in between.

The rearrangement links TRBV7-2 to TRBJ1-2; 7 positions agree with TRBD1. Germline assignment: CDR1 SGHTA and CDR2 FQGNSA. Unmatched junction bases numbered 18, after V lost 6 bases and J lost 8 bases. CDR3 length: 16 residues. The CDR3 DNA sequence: TGTGCCAGCAGACCTTCGTGGGGACAGCGATCAGAGGGCTACACCTTC. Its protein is CASRPSWGQRSEGYTF.

The CDR3 coding sequence is TGTGCCAGCAGCCTCAACAGTGAAAAACTGTTTTTT. Translated: CASSLNSEKLFF. The chain couples TRBV14 to TRBJ1-4, with no clear D. The germline CDR1 and CDR2 sequences are SGHDN and FVKESK. V was pared by 4 bases and J by 7 bases, with 7 bases between. The CDR3 contains 12 residues.

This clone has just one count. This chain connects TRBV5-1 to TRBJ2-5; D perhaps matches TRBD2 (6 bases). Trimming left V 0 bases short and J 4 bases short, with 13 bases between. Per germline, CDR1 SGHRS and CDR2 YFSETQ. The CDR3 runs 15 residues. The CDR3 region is CASSLVPGVGETQYF. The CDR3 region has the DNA TGCGCCAGCAGCTTGGTTCCGGGAGTTGGAGAGACCCAGTACTTC.

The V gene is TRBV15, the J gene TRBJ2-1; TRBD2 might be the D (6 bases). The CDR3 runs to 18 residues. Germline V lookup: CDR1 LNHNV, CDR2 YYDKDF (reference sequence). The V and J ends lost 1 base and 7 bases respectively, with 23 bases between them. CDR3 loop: CATSRGHVTWGEPNEQFF. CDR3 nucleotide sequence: TGTGCCACCAGCAGAGGCCATGTGACATGGGGGGAGCCGAATGAGCAGTTCTTC. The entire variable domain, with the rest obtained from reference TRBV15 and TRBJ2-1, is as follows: DAMVIQNPRYQVTQFGKPVTLSCSQTLNHNVMYWYQQKSSQAPKLLFHYYDKDFNNEADTPDNFQSRRPNTSFCFLDIRSPGLGDTAMYLCATSRGHVTWGEPNEQFFGPGTRLTVL.

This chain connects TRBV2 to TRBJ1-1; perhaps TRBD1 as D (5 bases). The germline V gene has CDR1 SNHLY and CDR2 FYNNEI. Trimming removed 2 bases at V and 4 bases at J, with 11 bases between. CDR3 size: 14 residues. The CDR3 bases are TGTGCCAGCAGTGAAAAGGGGAGGGGCACTGAAGCTTTCTTT. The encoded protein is CASSEKGRGTEAFF.

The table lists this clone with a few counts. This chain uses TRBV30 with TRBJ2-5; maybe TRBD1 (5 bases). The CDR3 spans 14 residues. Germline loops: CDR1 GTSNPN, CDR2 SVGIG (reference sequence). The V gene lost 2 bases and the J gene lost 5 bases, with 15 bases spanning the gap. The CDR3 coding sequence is TGTGCCTGGAGTAAGATAGCAGGGAAGGAGACCCAGTACTTC. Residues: CAWSKIAGKETQYF.

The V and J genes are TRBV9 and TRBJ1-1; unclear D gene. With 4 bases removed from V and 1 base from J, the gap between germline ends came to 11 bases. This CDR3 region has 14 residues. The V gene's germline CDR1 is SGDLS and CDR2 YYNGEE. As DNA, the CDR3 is TGTGCCAGCAGCCTCCGGGATGGGAACACTGAAGCTTTCTTT. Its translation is CASSLRDGNTEAFF.

The CDR3 DNA reads as TGTGCCAGCTCGCCGTCCCGGGACAGGGGGCGCGAAAAGTACTTC. Translating gives CASSPSRDRGREKYF. The chain is built from TRBV18 and TRBJ2-4; the match to TRBD1 covers 12 bases. Germline V lookup: CDR1 KGHSH, CDR2 LQKENI. The CDR3 is 15 residues long. The junction had 14 bases not matched to a gene; V was cut back by 6 bases and J by 14 bases. The full variable domain, rest sourced from reference TRBV18 and TRBJ2-4, is NAGVMQNPRHLVRRRGQEARLRCSPMKGHSHVYWYRQLPEEGLKFMVYLQKENIIDESGMPKERFSAEFPKEGPSILRIQQVVRGDSAAYFCASSPSRDRGREKYFGAGTRLSVL.

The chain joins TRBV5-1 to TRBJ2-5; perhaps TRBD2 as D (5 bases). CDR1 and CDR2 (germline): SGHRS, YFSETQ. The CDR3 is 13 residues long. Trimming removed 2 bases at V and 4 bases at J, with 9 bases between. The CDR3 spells CASSFGVAETQYF. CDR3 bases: TGCGCCAGCAGCTTCGGGGTAGCAGAGACCCAGTACTTC.